This TCR beta chain appears in the sequencing data of a study of T cells after yellow fever vaccination. General observations from the study: Reappearance after the booster was observed for most primary-vaccination clones (96% CD4, approximately 90% CD8).

Notes on this clonotype: Its antigen is unidentified.

Looked up from germline, CDR1 is SGHDT and CDR2 is YYEEEE. The CDR3 has 11 amino acids. With 4 bases removed from V and 7 bases from J, the gap between germline ends came to 8 bases. TCRdb re-called the 5' RACE reads through MiXCR, storing one row per CDR3 protein. The table shows approximately 580,000 distinct CDR3 sequences, with 17% occurring only once. Sequenced here: PBMCs, sampled roughly 5 days after the first yellow fever vaccination. The chain employs TRBV5-6 and TRBJ1-1; D ambiguous. This receptor was obtained from a man aged 18 to 35 who received the YFV17D yellow fever vaccine. The CDR3: CASSKEGEAFF. CDR3 sequence (DNA): TGTGCCAGCAGCAAGGAGGGTGAAGCTTTCTTT.